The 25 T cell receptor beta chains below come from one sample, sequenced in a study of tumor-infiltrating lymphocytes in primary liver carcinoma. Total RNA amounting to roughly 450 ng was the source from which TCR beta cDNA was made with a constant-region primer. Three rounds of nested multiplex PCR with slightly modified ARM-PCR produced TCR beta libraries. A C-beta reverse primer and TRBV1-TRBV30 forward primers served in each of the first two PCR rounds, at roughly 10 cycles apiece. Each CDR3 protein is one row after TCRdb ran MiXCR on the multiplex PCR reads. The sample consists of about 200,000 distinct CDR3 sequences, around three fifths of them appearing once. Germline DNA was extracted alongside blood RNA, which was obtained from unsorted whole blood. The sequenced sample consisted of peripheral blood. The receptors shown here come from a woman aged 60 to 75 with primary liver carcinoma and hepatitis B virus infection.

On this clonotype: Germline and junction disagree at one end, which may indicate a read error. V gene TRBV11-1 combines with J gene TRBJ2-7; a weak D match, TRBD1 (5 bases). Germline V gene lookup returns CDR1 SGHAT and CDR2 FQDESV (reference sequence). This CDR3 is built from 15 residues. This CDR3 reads CASSLLTAGSDEQYF. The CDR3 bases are TGTGCTAGCAGCTTATTAACCGCAGGGTCCGACGAGCAATACTTC. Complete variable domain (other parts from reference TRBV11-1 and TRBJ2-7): EAEVAQSPRYKITEKSQAVAFWCDPISGHATLYWYRQILGQGPELLVQFQDESVVDDSQLPKDRFSAERLKGVDSTLKIQPAELGDSAMYLCASSLLTAGSDEQYFGPGTRLTVT.

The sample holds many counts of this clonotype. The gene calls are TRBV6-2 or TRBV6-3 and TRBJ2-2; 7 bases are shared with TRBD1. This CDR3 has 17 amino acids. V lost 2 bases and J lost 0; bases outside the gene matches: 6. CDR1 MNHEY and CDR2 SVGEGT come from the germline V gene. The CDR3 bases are TGTGCCAGCAGTTACCTACCGGGACAGACGAACACCGGGGAGCTGTTTTTT. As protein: CASSYLPGQTNTGELFF.

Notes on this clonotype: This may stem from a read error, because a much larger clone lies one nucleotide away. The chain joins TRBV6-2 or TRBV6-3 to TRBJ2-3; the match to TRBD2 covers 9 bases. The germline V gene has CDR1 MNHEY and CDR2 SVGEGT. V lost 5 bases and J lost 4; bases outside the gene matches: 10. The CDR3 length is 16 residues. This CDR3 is CASSPHCGRAPDTQYF. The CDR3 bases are TGTGCCAGCAGTCCCCACTGCGGGAGGGCCCCAGATACGCAGTATTTT.

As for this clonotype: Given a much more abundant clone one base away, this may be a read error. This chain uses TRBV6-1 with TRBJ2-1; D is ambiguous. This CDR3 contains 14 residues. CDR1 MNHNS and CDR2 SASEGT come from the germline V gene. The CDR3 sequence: CASSESRVYNEKFF. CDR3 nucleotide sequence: TGTGCCAGCAGTGAATCCCGAGTATACAATGAGAAGTTCTTC.

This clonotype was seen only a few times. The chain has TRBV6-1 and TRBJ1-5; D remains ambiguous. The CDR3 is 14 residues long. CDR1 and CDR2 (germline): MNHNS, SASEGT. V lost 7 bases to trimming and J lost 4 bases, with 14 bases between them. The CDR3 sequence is CASTKGRANQPQHF. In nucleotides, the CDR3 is TGTGCCAGCACCAAAGGTAGGGCAAATCAGCCCCAGCATTTT.

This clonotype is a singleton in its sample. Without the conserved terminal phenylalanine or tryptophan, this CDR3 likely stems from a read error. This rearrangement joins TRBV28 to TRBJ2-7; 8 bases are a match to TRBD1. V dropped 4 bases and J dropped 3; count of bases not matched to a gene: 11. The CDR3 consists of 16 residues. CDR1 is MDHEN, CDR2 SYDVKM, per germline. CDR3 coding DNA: TGTGCCAGCAGTTATACACCGGGACAGGTAAACTACGAGCAGTACCTC. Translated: CASSYTPGQVNYEQYL.

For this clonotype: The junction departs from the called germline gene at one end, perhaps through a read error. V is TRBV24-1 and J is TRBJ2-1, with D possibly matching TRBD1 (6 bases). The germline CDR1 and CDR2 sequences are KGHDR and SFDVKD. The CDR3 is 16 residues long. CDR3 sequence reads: CVTSDLARDTYNEQLF. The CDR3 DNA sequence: TGTGTCACCAGTGATTTGGCCCGGGACACGTACAATGAGCAGTTGTTC.

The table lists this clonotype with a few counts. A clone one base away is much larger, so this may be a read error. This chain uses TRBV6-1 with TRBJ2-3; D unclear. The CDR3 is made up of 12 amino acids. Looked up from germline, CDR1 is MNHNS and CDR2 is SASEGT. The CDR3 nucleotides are TGTGCCAACAGTGCCTCAGTGGCGCCACAGTATTTT. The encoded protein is CANSASVAPQYF.

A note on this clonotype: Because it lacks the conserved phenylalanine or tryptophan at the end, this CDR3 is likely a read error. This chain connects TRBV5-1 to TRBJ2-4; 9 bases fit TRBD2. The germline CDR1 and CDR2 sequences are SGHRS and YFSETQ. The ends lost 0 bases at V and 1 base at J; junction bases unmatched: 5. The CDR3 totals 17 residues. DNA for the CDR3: TGCGCCAGCAGCTTGGCCGGCGGGAGGGGTGCCAAAAACATTCAGTACATC. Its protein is CASSLAGGRGAKNIQYI.

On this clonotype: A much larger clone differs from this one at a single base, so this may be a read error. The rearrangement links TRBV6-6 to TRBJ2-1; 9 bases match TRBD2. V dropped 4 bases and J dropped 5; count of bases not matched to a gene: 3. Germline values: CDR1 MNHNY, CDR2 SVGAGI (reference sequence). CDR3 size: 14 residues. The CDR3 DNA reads TGTGCCAGCAGTTCCAGACTAGCGGACAATGAGCAGTTCTTC. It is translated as CASSSRLADNEQFF.

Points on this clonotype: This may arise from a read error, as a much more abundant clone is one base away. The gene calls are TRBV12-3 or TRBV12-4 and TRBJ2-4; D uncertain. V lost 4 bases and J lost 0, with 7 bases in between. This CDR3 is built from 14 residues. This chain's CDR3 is CASSSLVAKNIQYF. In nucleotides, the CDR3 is TGTGCCAGCAGTTCGTTAGTAGCCAAAAACATTCAGTACTTC.

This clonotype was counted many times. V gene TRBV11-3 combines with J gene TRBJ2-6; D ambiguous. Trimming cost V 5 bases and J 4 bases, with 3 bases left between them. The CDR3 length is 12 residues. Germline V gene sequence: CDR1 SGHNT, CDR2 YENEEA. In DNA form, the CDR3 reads TGTGCCAGCAGCCGCGGGGCCAACGTCCTGACTTTC. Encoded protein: CASSRGANVLTF.

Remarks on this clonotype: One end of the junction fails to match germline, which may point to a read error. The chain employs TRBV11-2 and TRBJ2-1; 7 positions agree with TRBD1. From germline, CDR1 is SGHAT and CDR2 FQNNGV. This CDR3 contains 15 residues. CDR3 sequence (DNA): TGCGCCTGCAGCCCCCCGGGACAGTCCTACAGTGAGCAGTTCTTC. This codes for CACSPPGQSYSEQFF. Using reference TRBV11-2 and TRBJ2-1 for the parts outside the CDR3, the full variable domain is EAGVAQSPRYKIIEKRQSVAFWCNPISGHATLYWYQQILGQGPKLLIQFQNNGVVDDSQLPKDRFSAERLKGVDSTLKIQPAKLEDSAVYLCACSPPGQSYSEQFFGPGTRLTVL.

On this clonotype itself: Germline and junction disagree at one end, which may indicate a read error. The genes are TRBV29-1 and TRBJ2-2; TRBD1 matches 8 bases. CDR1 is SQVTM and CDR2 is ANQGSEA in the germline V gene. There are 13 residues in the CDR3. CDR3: CSSQTGETGEPFF. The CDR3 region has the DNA TGCAGCTCTCAGACAGGGGAGACCGGGGAGCCGTTTTTT.

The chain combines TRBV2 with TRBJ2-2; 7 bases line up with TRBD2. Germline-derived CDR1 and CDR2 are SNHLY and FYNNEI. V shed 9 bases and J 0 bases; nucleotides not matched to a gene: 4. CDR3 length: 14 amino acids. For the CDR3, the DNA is TGTGCCAGACAAAGCGGGACGAACACCGGGGAGCTGTTTTTT. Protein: CARQSGTNTGELFF.

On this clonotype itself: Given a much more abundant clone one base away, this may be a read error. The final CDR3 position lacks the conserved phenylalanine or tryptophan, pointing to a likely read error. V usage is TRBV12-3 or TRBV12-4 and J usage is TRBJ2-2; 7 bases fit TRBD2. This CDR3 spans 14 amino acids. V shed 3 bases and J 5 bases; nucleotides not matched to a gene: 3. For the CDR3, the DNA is TGTGCCAGCAGTTTGCGGGAGAAGACCGGGGAGCTGTTTTCT. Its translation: CASSLREKTGELFS.

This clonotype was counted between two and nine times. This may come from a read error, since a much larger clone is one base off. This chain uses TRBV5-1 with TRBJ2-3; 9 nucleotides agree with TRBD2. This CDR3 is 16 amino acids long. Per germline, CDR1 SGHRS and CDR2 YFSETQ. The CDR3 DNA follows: TGCGCCGGCAGCCCGGTTTTAGCGGGAGAAGGGGATACGCAGTATTTT. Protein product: CAGSPVLAGEGDTQYF. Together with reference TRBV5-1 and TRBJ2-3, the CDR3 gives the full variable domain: KAGVTQTPRYLIKTRGQQVTLSCSPISGHRSVSWYQQTPGQGLQFLFEYFSETQRNKGNFPGRFSGRQFSNSRSEMNVSTLELGDSALYLCAGSPVLAGEGDTQYFGPGTRLTVL.

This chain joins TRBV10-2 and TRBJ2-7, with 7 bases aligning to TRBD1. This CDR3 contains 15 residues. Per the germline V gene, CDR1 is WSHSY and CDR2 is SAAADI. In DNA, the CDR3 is TGCACCAACAGGACCCGACAGGGAGTCCTCGACGAGCAGTACTTC. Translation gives CTNRTRQGVLDEQYF.

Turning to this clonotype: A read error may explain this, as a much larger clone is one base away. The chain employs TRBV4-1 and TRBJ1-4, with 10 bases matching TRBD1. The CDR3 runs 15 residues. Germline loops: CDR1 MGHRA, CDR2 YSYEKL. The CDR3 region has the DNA TGCCCCAGCAGCCAGGTCAGACAGGGGGCTGAAAAACTGTTTTTT. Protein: CPSSQVRQGAEKLFF.

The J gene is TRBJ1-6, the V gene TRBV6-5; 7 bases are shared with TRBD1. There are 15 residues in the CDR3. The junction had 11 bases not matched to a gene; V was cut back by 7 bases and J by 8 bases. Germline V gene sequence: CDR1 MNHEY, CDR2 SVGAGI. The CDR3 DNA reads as TGTGCCAGCAATTCGCCGACAGGGATAGATTCACCCCTCCACTTT. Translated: CASNSPTGIDSPLHF.

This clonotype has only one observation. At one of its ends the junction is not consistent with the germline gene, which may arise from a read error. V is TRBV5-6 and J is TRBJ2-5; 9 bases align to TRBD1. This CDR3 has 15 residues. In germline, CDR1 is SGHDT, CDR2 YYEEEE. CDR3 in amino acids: CVSNLGQGEVETQYF. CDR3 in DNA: TGTGTCAGCAACTTGGGACAGGGAGAGGTAGAGACCCAGTACTTC.

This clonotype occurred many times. The CDR3, as DNA: TGTGCCAGCACAGGGACAGTTACGAACACTGAAGCTTTCTTT. It translates to CASTGTVTNTEAFF. The chain uses TRBV25-1 and TRBJ1-1, with 7 bases matching TRBD1. Looked up from germline, CDR1 is MGHDK and CDR2 is SYGVNS. With 7 bases clipped from V and 1 base from J, the junction kept 6 bases outside the gene matches. This CDR3 has 14 amino acids. The whole variable domain, filled in from reference TRBV25-1 and TRBJ1-1, reads EADIYQTPRYLVIGTGKKITLECSQTMGHDKMYWYQQDPGMELHLIHYSYGVNSTEKGDLSSESTVSRIRTEHFPLTLESARPSHTSQYLCASTGTVTNTEAFFGQGTRLTVV.

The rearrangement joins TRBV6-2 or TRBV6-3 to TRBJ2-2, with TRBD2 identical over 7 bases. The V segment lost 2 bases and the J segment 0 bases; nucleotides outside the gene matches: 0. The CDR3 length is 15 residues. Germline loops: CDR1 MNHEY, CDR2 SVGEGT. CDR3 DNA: TGTGCCAGCAGTTACGCGGGGGCGAACACCGGGGAGCTGTTTTTT. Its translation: CASSYAGANTGELFF.

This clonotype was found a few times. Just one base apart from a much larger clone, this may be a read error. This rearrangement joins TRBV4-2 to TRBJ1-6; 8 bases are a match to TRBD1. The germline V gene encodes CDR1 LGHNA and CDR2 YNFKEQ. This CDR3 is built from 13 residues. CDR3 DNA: TGTGCCAGCAGCCAGGACAGGGATTCACACCTCCACTTT. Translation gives CASSQDRDSHLHF.

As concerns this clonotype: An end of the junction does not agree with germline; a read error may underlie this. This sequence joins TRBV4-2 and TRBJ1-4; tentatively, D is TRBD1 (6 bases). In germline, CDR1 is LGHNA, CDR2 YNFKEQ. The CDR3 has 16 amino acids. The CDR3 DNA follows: TGTGCCAGCGGCCAAGATGTGACAGGTCTAGATGAAAAACTGTTTTTT. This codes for CASGQDVTGLDEKLFF.